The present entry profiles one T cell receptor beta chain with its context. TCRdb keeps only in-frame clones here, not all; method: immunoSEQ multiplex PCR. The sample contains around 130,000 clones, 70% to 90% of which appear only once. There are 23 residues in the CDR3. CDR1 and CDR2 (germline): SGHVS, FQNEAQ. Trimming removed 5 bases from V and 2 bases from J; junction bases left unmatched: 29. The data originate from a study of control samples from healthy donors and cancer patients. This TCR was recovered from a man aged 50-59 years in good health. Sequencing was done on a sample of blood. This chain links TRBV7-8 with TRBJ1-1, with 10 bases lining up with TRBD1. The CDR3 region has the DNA TGTGCCAGCAGCCCTACCCACCTGTCCCGGGACAGGGGACTCAATAGGGGTAACACTGAAGCTTTCTTT. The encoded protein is CASSPTHLSRDRGLNRGNTEAFF. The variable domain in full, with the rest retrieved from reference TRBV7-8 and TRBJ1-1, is GAGVSQSPRYKVAKRGQDVALRCDPISGHVSLFWYQQALGQGPEFLTYFQNEAQLDKSGLPSDRFFAERPEGSVSTLKIQRTQQEDSAVYLCASSPTHLSRDRGLNRGNTEAFFGQGTRLTVV.